This TCR beta chain was recovered during a study of blood T cell repertoires in COVID-19. About the research overall: Material from acute and convalescent COVID-19 was sourced from the United States, Italy and Spain. PBMCs, B-cell-depleted T cells, or T cells provided the cDNA or gDNA that made up the material.

Repertoires were generated with immunoSEQ multiplex PCR, while TCRdb's copy carries only in-frame clones and drops some. This table has 50,000 to 70,000 clones, just over 85% appearing once. V dropped 7 bases and J dropped 3 bases, with 15 bases sitting between them. CDR3 length: 14 residues. The germline CDR1 and CDR2 sequences are MNHEY and SVGAGI. The sequence was collected from a man aged 50 or older with active COVID-19. The gene calls are TRBV6-5 and TRBJ1-2; D may be TRBD1 (5 bases). Sequenced sample: peripheral blood. The CDR3 sequence: CASILRGGDYGYTF. CDR3 DNA: TGTGCCAGCATTTTGCGGGGGGGGGACTATGGCTACACCTTC.